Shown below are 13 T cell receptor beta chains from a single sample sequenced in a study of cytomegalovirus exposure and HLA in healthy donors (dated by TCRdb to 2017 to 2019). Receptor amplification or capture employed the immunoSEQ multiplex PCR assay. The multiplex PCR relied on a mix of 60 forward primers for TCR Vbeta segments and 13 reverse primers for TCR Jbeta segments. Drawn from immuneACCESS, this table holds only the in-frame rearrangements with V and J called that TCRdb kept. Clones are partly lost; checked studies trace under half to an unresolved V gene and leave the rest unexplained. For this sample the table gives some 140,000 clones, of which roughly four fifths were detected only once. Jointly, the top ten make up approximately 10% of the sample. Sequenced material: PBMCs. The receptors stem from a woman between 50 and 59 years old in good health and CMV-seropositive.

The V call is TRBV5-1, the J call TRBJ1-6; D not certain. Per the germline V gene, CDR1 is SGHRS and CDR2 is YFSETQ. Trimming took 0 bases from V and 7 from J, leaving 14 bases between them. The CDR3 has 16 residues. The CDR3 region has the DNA TGCGCCAGCAGCTTGGGGGAGGTCATGGGGAATTCACCCCTCCACTTT. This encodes CASSLGEVMGNSPLHF.

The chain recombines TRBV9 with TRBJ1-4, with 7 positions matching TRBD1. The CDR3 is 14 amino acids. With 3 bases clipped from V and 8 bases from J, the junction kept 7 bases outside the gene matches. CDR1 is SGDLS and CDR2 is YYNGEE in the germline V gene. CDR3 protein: CASSGRGVGEKLFF. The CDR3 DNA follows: TGTGCCAGCAGCGGCAGGGGGGTAGGGGAAAAACTGTTTTTT. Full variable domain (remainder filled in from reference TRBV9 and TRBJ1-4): DSGVTQTPKHLITATGQRVTLRCSPRSGDLSVYWYQQSLDQGLQFLIQYYNGEERAKGNILERFSAQQFPDLHSELNLSSLELGDSALYFCASSGRGVGEKLFFGSGTQLSVL.

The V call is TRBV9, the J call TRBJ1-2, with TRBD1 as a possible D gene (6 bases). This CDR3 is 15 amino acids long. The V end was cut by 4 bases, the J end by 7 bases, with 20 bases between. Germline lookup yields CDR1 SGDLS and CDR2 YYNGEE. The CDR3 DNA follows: TGTGCCAGCAGCCCCATATTGACAGGAGCGGTTGGCTACACCTTC. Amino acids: CASSPILTGAVGYTF.

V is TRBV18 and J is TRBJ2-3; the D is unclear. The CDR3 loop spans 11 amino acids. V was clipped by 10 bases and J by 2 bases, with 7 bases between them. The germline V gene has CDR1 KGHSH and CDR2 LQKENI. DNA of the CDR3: TGTGCCACTGCCTACACAGATACGCAGTATTTT. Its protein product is CATAYTDTQYF.

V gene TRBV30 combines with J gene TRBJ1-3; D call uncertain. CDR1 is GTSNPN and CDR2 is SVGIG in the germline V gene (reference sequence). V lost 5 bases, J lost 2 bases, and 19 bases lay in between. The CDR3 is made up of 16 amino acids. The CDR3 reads CAWGELDASPGNTIYF. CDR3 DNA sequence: TGTGCCTGGGGAGAATTAGACGCCTCCCCTGGAAACACCATATATTTT.

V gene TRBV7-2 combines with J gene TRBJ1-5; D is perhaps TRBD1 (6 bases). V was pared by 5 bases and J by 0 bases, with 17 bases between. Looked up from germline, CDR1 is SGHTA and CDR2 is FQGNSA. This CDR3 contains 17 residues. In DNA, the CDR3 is TGTGCCAGCAGCCGAGCCTCAGGGGACCTTAGCAATCAGCCCCAGCATTTT. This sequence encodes CASSRASGDLSNQPQHF.

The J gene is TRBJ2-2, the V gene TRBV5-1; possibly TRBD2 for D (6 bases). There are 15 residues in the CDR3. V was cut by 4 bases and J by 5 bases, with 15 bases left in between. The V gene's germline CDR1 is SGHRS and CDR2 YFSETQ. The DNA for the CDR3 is TGCGCCAGCAGCCCGGGACTCTTGATGACCGGGGAGCTGTTTTTT. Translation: CASSPGLLMTGELFF.

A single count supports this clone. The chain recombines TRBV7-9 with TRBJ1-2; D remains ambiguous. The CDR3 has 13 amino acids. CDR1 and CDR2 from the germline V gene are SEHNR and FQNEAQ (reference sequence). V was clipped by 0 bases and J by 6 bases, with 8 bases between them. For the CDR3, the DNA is TGTGCCAGCAGCTTAGCGGCGGGAGATGGCTACACCTTC. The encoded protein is CASSLAAGDGYTF.

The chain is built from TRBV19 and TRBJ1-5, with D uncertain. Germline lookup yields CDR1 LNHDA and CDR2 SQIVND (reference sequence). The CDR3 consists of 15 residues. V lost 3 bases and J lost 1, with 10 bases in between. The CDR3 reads CASSISRLSNQPQHF. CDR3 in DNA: TGTGCCAGTAGTATTTCCAGGTTAAGCAATCAGCCCCAGCATTTT.

The CDR3 DNA sequence: TGTGCCAGCAGCTTGTCGAGCGGGGGGTTAGAGACCCAGTACTTC. Residues: CASSLSSGGLETQYF. The chain employs TRBV5-4 and TRBJ2-5, with 9 positions matching TRBD2. The J segment lost 4 bases and the V segment lost 1 base, leaving 5 bases of the junction unmatched. Germline CDR1 is SGHNT and CDR2 is YYREEE (reference sequence). The CDR3 is 15 residues long.

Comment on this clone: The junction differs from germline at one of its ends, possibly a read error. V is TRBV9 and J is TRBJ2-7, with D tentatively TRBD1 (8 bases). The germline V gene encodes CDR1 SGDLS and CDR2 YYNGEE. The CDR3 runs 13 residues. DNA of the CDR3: TGTGCCAGTAGCGGGCAGGGGGCGGGTGAGCAGTACTTC. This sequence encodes CASSGQGAGEQYF.

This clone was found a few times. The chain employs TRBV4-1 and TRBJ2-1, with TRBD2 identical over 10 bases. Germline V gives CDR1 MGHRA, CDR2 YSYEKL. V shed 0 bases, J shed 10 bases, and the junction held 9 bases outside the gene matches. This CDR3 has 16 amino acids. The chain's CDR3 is CASSQDSSGGVSEQFF. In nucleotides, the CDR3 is TGCGCCAGCAGCCAAGATTCCAGCGGGGGGGTGAGCGAGCAGTTCTTC.

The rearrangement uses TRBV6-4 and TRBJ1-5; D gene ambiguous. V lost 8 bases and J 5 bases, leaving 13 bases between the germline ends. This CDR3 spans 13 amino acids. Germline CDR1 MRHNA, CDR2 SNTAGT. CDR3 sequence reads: CASDWEYHQPQHF. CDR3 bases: TGTGCCAGCGACTGGGAGTATCATCAGCCCCAGCATTTT.